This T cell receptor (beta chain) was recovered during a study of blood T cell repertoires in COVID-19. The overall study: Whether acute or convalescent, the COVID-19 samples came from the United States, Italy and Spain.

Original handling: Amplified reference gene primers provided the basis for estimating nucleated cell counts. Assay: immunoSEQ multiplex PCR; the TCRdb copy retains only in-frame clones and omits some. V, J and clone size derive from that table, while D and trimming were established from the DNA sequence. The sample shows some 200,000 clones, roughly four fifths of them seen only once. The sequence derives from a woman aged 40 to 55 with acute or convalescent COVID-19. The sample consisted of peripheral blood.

In nucleotides, the CDR3 is TGTGCCAGCTACGAACAGGGTTTGACAGATACGCAGTATTTT. Its protein is CASYEQGLTDTQYF. This chain uses TRBV2 with TRBJ2-3; D may be TRBD1 (6 bases). Trimming removed 8 bases at V and 3 bases at J, with 15 bases between. Germline V gene sequence: CDR1 SNHLY, CDR2 FYNNEI. The CDR3 contains 14 residues.